This T cell receptor (beta chain) was captured in a study of T-cell reconstitution after alpha-beta-depleted transplantation in children. Findings of the study overall: Where some patients showed high TCRbeta diversity at day 60, it came from recipient T cells and thymic progenitors that had survived.

This clonotype was picked up a small number of times. The antigen is not known. Germline-derived CDR1 and CDR2 are DFQATT and SNEGSKA (reference sequence). This CDR3 comprises 13 residues. V gave up 3 bases and J gave up 5 bases; unmatched junction bases: 6. Unique molecular identifiers were built into the TCRbeta library. TCRdb independently ran MiXCR on the PCR reads; one entry per CDR3 protein. The repertoire holds approximately 190,000 distinct CDR3 sequences, 8.4% seen once, with roughly 36% in the top ten. Sequenced here: PBMCs, mostly from graft donor cells, sampled 360 days after TCRalphabeta/CD19-depleted stem cell transplant. This clonotype was obtained from a male patient aged 2 to 9 who had a stem cell transplant for acute myeloid leukemia, so the T cells may come from the graft donor. The genes are TRBV20-1 and TRBJ1-1; 7 positions agree with TRBD1. CDR3 loop: CSASKGGLTEAFF. Here the CDR3 DNA reads TGCAGTGCTAGTAAAGGGGGCTTGACTGAAGCTTTCTTT.